The clone carrying this T cell receptor beta chain was recorded at least ten times. The sample comes from a study of T cells after yellow fever vaccination. The CDR3 is 18 residues long. With V trimmed by 0 bases and J by 5 bases, 10 bases remained unmatched. CDR1 is SGDLS, CDR2 YYNGEE, per germline. A single record per CDR3 protein comes from TCRdb applying MiXCR to the 5' RACE reads. The sample shows tens of thousands of distinct CDR3 sequences, 7.4% of them seen only once. The gene calls are TRBV9 and TRBJ2-1; 11 bases are shared with TRBD2. The source material was CD8+ T cells sorted from PBMCs, sampled 15 days after the yellow fever booster vaccination. This clonotype was sampled from a man aged 25-40 years who received the YFV17D yellow fever vaccine. The CDR3 region is CASSVELAGVGNNNEQFF. The DNA for the CDR3 is TGTGCCAGCAGCGTAGAACTAGCGGGAGTCGGGAACAACAATGAGCAGTTCTTC.